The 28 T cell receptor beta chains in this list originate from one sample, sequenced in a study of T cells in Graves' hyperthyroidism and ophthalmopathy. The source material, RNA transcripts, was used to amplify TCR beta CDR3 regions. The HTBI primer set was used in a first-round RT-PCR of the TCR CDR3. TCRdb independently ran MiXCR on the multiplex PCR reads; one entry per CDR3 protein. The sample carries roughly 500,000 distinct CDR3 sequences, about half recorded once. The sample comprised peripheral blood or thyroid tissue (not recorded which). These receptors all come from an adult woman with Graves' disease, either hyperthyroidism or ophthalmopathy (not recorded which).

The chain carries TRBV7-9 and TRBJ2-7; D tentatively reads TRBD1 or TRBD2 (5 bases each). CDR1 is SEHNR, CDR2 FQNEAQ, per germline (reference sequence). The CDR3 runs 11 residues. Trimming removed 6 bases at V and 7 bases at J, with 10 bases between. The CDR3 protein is CASSWGTEQYF. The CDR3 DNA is TGTGCCAGCAGTTGGGGGACGGAGCAGTACTTC.

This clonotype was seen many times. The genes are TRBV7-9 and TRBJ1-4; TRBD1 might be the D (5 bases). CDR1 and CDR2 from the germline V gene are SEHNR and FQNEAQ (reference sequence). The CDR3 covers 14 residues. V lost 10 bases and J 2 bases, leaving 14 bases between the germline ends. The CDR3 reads CATQAGTTNEKLFF. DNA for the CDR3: TGTGCCACCCAGGCCGGGACGACTAATGAAAAACTGTTTTTT.

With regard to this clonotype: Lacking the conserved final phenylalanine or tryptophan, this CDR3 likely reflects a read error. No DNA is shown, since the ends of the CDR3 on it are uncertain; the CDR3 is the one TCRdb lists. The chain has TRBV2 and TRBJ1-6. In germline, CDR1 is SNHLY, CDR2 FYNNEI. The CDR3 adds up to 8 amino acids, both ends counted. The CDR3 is CASSPKRL.

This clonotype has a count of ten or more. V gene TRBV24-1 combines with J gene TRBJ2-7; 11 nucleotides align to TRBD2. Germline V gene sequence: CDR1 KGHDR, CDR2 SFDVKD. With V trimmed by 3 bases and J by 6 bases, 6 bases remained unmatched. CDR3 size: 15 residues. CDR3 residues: CATSDGGLAASEQYF. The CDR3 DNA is TGTGCCACCAGTGATGGGGGACTAGCGGCGTCCGAGCAGTACTTC.

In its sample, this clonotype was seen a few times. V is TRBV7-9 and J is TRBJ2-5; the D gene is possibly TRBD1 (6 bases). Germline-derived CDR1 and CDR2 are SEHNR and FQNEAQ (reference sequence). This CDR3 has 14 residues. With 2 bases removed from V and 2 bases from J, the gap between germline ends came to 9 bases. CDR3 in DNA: TGTGCCAGCAGCTTAAGGACAGCTCAAGAGACCCAGTACTTC. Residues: CASSLRTAQETQYF.

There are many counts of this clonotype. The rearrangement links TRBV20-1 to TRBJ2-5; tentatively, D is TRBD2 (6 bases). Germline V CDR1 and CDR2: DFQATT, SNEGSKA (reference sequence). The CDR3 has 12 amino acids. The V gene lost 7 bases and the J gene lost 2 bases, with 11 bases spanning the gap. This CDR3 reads CSVDGSQETQYF. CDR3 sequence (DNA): TGCAGTGTGGACGGGAGTCAAGAGACCCAGTACTTC.

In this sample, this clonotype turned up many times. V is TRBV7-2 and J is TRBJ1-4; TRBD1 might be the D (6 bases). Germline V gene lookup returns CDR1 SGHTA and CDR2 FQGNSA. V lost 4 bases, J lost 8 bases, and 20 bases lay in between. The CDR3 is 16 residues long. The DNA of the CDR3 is TGTGCCAGCAGCTCCATAGGGGGTCTCGTTGGGGAAAAACTGTTTTTT. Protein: CASSSIGGLVGEKLFF.

The CDR3 nucleotides read TGTGCCAGCAGCGGCTCCAACGGGGAGCTGTTTTTT. Translated: CASSGSNGELFF. The chain is built from TRBV9 and TRBJ2-2; no definite D call. This CDR3 is built from 12 residues. Per germline, CDR1 SGDLS and CDR2 YYNGEE. The ends were cut back, 3 bases at V and 7 bases at J, with 7 bases in the middle.

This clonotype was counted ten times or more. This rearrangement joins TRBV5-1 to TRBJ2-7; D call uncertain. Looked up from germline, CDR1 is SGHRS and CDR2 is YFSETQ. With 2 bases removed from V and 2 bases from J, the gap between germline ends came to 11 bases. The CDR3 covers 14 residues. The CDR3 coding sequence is TGCGCCAGCAGCTTATCCCCCGAAACCTACGAGCAGTACTTC. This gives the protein CASSLSPETYEQYF. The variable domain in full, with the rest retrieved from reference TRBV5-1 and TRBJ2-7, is KAGVTQTPRYLIKTRGQQVTLSCSPISGHRSVSWYQQTPGQGLQFLFEYFSETQRNKGNFPGRFSGRQFSNSRSEMNVSTLELGDSALYLCASSLSPETYEQYFGPGTRLTVT.

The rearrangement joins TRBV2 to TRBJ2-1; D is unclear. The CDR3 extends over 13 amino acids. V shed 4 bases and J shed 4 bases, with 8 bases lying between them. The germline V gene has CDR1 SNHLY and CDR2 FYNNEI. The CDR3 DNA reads TGTGCCAGCAGTGCTGTGACGTACAATGAGCAGTTCTTC. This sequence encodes CASSAVTYNEQFF.

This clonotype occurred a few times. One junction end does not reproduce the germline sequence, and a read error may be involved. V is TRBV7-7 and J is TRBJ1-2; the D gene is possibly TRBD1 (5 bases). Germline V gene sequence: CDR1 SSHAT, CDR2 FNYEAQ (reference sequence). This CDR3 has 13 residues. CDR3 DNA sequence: TGTGCTAGCAGCTTAGGAGGGGCGTATGGAAACACCTTC. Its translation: CASSLGGAYGNTF.

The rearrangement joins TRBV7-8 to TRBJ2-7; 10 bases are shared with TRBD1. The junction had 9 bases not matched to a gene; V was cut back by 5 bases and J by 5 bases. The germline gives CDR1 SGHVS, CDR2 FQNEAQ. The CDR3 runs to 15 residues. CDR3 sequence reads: CASSQAGQGSDEQYF. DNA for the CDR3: TGTGCCAGCAGCCAAGCGGGACAGGGGTCCGACGAGCAGTACTTC.

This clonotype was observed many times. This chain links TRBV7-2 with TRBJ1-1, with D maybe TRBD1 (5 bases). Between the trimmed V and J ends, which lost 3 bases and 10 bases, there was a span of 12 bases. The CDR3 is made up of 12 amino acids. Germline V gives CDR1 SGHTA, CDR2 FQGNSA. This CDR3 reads CASSFTGPGAFF. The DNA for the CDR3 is TGTGCCAGCAGCTTTACAGGACCGGGAGCTTTCTTT.

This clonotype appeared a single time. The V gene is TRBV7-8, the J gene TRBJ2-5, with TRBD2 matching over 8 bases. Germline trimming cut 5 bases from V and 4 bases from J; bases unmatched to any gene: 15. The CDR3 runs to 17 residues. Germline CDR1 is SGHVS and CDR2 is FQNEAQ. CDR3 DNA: TGTGCCAGCAGCCGCACCCGGACTACCCTAGCGGGAGAGACCCAGTACTTC. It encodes CASSRTRTTLAGETQYF.

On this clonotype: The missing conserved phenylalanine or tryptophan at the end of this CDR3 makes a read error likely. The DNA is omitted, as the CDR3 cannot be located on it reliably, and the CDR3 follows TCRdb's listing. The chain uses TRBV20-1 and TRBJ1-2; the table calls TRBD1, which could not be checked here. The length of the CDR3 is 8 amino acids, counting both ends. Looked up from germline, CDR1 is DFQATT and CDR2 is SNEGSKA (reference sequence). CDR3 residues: CSADGRLG.

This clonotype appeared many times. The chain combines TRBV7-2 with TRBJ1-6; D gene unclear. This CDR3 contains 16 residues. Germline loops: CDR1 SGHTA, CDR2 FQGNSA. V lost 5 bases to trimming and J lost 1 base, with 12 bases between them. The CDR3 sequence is CASSLDLRSYNSPLHF. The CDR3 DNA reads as TGTGCCAGCAGCCTAGATTTGAGGTCCTATAATTCACCCCTCCACTTT. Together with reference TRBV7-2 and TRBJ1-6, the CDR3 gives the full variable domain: GAGVSQSPSNKVTEKGKDVELRCDPISGHTALYWYRQSLGQGLEFLIYFQGNSAPDKSGLPSDRFSAERTGGSVSTLTIQRTQQEDSAVYLCASSLDLRSYNSPLHFGNGTRLTVT.

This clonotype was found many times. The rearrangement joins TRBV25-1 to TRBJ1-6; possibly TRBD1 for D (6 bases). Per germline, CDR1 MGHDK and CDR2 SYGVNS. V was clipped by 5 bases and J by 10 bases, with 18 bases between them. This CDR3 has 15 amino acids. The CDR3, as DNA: TGTGCCAGCAGTTCGACAGGAGGTGACTCGTCACCCCTCCACTTT. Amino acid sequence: CASSSTGGDSSPLHF. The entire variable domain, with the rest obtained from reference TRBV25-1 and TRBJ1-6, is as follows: EADIYQTPRYLVIGTGKKITLECSQTMGHDKMYWYQQDPGMELHLIHYSYGVNSTEKGDLSSESTVSRIRTEHFPLTLESARPSHTSQYLCASSSTGGDSSPLHFGNGTRLTVT.

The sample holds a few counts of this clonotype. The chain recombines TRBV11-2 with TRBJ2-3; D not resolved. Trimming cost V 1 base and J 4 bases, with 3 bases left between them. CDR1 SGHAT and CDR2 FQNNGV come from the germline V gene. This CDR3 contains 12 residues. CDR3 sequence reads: CASSLASDTQYF. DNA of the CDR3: TGTGCCAGCAGCTTAGCGTCAGATACGCAGTATTTT.

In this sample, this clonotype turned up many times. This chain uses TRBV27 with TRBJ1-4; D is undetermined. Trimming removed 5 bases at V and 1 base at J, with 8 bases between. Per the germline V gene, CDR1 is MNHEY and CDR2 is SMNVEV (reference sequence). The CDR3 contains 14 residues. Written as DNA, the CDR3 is TGTGCCAGCAGTAAACTACAAACTAATGAAAAACTGTTTTTT. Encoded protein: CASSKLQTNEKLFF.

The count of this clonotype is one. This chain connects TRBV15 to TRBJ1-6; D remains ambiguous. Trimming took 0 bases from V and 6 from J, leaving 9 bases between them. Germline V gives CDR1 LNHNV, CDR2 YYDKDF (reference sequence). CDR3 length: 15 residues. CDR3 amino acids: CATSRDGQSNSPLHF. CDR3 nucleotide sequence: TGTGCCACCAGCAGAGATGGCCAGAGTAATTCACCCCTCCACTTT.

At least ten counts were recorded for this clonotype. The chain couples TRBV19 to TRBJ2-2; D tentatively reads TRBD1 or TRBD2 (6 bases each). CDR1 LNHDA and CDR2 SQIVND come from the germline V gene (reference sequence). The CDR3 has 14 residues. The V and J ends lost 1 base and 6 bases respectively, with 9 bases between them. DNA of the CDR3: TGTGCCAGTAGTATAGGAGGGGGGCCCGGGGAGCTGTTTTTT. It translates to CASSIGGGPGELFF.

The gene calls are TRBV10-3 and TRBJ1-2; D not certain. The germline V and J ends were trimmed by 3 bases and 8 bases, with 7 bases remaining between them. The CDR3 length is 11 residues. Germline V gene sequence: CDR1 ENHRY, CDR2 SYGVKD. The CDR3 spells CAISEHRGYTF. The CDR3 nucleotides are TGTGCCATCAGTGAACACAGAGGCTACACCTTC.

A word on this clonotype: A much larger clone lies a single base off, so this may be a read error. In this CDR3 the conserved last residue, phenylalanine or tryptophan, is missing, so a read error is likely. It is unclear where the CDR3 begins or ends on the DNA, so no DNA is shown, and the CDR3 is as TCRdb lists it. The CDR3 is CASSSTGIGLGTEAFL. The V call is TRBV21-1, the J call TRBJ1-1; TRBD1 is taken as the D call from the table, unchecked against the DNA. TRBV21-1 is tagged as a pseudogene. The CDR3 length equals 16 residues, ends included.

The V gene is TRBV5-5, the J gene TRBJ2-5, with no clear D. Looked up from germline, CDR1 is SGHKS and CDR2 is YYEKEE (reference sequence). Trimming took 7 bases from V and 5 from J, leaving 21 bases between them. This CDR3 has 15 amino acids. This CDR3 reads CASWVAGRRWETQYF. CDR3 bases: TGTGCCAGCTGGGTTGCCGGTCGGCGCTGGGAGACCCAGTACTTC.

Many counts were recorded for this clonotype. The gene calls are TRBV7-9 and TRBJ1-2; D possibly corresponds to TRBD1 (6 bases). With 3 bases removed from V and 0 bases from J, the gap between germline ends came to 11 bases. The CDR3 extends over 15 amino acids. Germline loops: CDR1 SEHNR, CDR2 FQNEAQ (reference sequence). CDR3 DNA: TGTGCCAGCAGCTTGAGAGGGGGGACTAACTATGGCTACACCTTC. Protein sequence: CASSLRGGTNYGYTF.

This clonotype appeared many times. CDR3 nucleotide sequence: TGTGCCAGCAGCTTGGCTATGGCTGGAGCTTATGGCTACACCTTC. It encodes CASSLAMAGAYGYTF. The J gene is TRBJ1-2, the V gene TRBV5-5; unclear D gene. Trimming pared 0 bases from V and 5 bases from J, leaving 14 bases between. Germline-derived CDR1 and CDR2 are SGHKS and YYEKEE (reference sequence). The CDR3 covers 15 residues.

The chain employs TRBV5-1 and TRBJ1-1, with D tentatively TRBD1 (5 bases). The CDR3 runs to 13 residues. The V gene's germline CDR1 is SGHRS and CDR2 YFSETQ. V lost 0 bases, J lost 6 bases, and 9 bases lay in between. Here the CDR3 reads CASSLGGEAEAFF. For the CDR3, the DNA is TGCGCCAGCAGCTTGGGGGGCGAGGCTGAAGCTTTCTTT.

The CDR3 coding sequence is TGTGCCAGCAGCCAGCCCACCGGGGAGCTGTTTTTT. The encoded protein is CASSQPTGELFF. This chain connects TRBV3-1 to TRBJ2-2, with unresolved D. The CDR3 contains 12 residues. The V and J ends lost 3 bases and 4 bases respectively, with 3 bases between them. Germline V gives CDR1 LGHDT, CDR2 YNNKEL (reference sequence).